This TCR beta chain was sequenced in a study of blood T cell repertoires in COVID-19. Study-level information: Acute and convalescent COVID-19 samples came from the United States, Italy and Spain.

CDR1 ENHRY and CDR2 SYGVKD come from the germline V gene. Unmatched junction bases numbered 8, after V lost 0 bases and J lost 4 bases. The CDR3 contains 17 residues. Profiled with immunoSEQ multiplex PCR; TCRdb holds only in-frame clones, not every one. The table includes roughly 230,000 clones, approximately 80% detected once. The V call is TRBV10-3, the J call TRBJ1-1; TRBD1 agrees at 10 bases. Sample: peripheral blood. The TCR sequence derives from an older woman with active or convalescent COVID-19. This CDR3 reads CAISESMGQGRGTEAFF. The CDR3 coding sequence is TGTGCCATCAGTGAGTCGATGGGACAGGGGCGGGGCACTGAAGCTTTCTTT.